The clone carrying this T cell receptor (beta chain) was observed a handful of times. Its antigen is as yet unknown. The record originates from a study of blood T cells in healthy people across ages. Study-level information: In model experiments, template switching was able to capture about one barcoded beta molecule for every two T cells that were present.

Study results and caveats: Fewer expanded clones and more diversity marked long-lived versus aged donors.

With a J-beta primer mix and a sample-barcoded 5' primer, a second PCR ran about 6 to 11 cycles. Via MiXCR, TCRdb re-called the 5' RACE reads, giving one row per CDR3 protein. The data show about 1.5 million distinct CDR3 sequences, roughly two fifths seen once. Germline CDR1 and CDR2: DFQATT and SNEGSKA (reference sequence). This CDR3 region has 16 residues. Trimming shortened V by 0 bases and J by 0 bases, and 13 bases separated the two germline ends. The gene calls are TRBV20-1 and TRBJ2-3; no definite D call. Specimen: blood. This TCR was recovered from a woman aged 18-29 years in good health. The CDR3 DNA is TGCAGTGCTAGAGATCATATGGCAGGTAGCACAGATACGCAGTATTTT. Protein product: CSARDHMAGSTDTQYF.